This T cell receptor (beta chain) was obtained from a study of vaccination effects on CD4 cells after COVID-19 (dated by TCRdb to between 2021 and 2024). About the investigation overall: Two doses of either the BNT162b2 or the mRNA-1273 mRNA SARS-CoV-2 vaccine were administered to participants. Cultures from other donors in the study were sequenced using the Oncomine TCR Beta short-read assay on an Illumina iSeq 100. SARS-CoV-2 spike-specific CD4+ TCR repertoires were compared before and after mRNA vaccination in COVID-19 convalescent patients and in infection-naive vaccine recipients. The full study included around ten COVID-19 convalescent patients and a handful of SARS-CoV-2-naive healthy vaccine recipients. The study at large found these results: Among healthy vaccine recipients, nearly all vaccine-induced clones were SARS-CoV-2 mono-reactive, and just 1 of 255 was cross-reactive with common cold coronaviruses. Clones induced by infection and clones induced by vaccination both contracted markedly at late timepoints after vaccination, which fits with T cell responses waning over time. The study was limited by a small number of convalescent patients, and early post-infection timepoints were lacking.

To identify antigen-specific CD4+ T cell clonotypes by their expansion, the ViraFEST assay first stimulated PBMC with viral peptide pools and then applied TCR sequencing. After approximately 11 days of culture, CD4+ T cells were isolated with the EasySep CD4+ T cell isolation kit. Negative nucleocapsid antibody results before and after vaccination confirmed that the healthy vaccine recipients had no prior SARS-CoV-2 infection. A few million PBMC per well were cultured with around 9.8 ug/ml peptides in IMDM containing 5% human AB serum, around 10 IU/ml IL-2 and gentamicin. On days 3 and 7, half of the culture medium was replaced with fresh IL-2-containing medium. Each peptide stimulation condition was cultured in triplicate wells unless otherwise noted. PBMC were separated from whole blood using Ficoll-Paque Plus gradient centrifugation and were then either cryopreserved at -140C or used fresh. The overlapping peptide pools covered the spike proteins of SARS-CoV-2 as well as those of the common cold coronaviruses HCoV-NL63, HCoV-OC43 and HCoV-229E. The QIAamp micro DNA kit was used to extract genomic DNA from the cultured CD4+ T cells.

The library was prepared using the immunoSEQ multiplex PCR assay. DNA from the cultured and isolated CD4+ T cells underwent TCR beta CDR3 sequencing. Regarding the original processing steps: Non-productive TCR sequences were removed and reads were trimmed to the CDR3 region, keeping CDR3s of at least 7 amino acids. Antigen-specific clonotypes were identified with the MANAFEST web app by comparing expansion in peptide wells against reference cultures. For clones to be considered positive, expansion at FDR<0.05 versus reference and all other wells, an odds ratio above 5, and a frequency above 0.1% in two replicate wells were required. Cross-reactive clonotypes were defined as significantly expanded in SARS-CoV-2 spike wells and in at least one common cold coronavirus spike condition. CDR3 similarity was assessed by Levenshtein distance using the stringdist R package, and unrooted trees were constructed with ape in R 3.6.1. As stored in TCRdb, this immuneACCESS dataset retains in-frame rearrangements with V and J assigned. A fraction of the clones does not appear; measured against another copy, unresolved V genes explain less than half of the discrepancy, and the remainder lacks a known reason. V and J calls and clone size come straight from that table; D and trimming were deduced from the DNA. The sample data list about 54,000 clones, and under 75% of these were observed just once. Around 18% of the sample goes to the ten largest clones.

The germline V gene encodes CDR1 SGHRS and CDR2 YFSETQ. V was cut back by 0 bases and J by 2 bases, leaving a gap of 9 bases between them. The cysteine opens and the phenylalanine closes a CDR3 of 14 amino acids. Just the 42-base CDR3 DNA is kept, in frame starting at base 1. Note on this clone: Its antigen is currently not known. Base-call qualities are not available, and no considerably larger clone is one nucleotide away.

This chain joins TRBV5-1 to TRBJ2-7, with the D gene not clear enough to name. Here the sequenced sample was CD4+ T cells from PBMCs cultured with SARS-CoV-2 spike peptides, taken before COVID-19 vaccination. What the cell subset or site label conveys for this sample: SARS-CoV-2 spike overlapping peptide pool stimulation. The origin of this receptor is a human donor who received a COVID-19 vaccine. CDR3 sequence: CASSLVRAPYEQYF. The nucleotide sequence is TGCGCCAGCAGCTTGGTACGGGCCCCCTACGAGCAGTACTTC.